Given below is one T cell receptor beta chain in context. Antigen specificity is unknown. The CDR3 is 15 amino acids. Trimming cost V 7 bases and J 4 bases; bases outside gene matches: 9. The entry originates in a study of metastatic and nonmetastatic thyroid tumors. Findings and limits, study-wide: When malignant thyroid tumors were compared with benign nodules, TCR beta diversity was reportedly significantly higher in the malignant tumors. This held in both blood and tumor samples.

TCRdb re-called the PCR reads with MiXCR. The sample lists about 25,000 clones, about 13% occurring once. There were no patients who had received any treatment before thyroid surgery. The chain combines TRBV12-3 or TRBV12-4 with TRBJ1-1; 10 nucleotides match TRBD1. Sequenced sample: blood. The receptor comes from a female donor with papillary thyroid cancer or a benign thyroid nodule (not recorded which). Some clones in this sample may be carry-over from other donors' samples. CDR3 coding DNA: TGTGCCAGCACGCGACCGGGACAGGGGATCACTGAAGCTTTCTTT. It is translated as CASTRPGQGITEAFF.